A single sample gave rise to the 4 T cell receptor beta chains below, sequenced in a study of regulatory T cells in long-lasting Graves disease. Investigators prepared the TCR beta libraries by applying iRepertoire HTBI primers and Arm-PCR of CDR3 regions. In TCRdb, the multiplex PCR reads were re-called with MiXCR into one record per CDR3 protein. This table holds 600,000 to 850,000 distinct CDR3 sequences, approximately 31% found once. Specified time point: persistent/refractory GD, antithyroid drugs over 5 years with positive TRAb. Preparation of the TCR library used RNA extracted from PBMCs. The sequenced sample was peripheral blood mononuclear cells (PBMCs), obtained when the disease was refractory, from a patient treated with antithyroid drugs. These receptors were obtained from a female donor with Graves disease.

The J gene is TRBJ1-1, the V gene TRBV7-9, with D hard to call. Germline lookup yields CDR1 SEHNR and CDR2 FQNEAQ (reference sequence). The CDR3 extends over 13 amino acids. Trimming took 5 bases from V and 4 from J, leaving 11 bases between them. The CDR3 protein is CASSVSTATEAFF. The CDR3 coding sequence is TGTGCCAGCAGCGTATCCACAGCCACTGAAGCTTTCTTT.

This clonotype was observed a few times. The chain links TRBV7-2 to TRBJ1-2, with 7 nucleotides matching TRBD1. V lost 5 bases to trimming and J lost 4 bases; unmatched junction nucleotides: 4. The CDR3 has 13 amino acids. CDR1 is SGHTA, CDR2 FQGNSA, per germline. The CDR3 region has the DNA TGTGCCAGCAGCCGGGGACAGCTCTATGGCTACACCTTC. Protein product: CASSRGQLYGYTF.

This clonotype was observed at least ten times. The rearrangement joins TRBV12-3 or TRBV12-4 to TRBJ2-7; D possibly corresponds to TRBD2 (5 bases). Trimming removed 6 bases from V and 9 bases from J, with 15 bases in between. This CDR3 spans 12 amino acids. The DNA of the CDR3 is TGTGCCAGCAGCCTTGGACTCGGAGGGCAGTACTTC. It codes for CASSLGLGGQYF.

On this clonotype itself: This sequence may be a read error, since a much larger clone differs from it by one base. The V call is TRBV12-3 or TRBV12-4, the J call TRBJ1-4; D uncertain. CDR3 length equals 15 residues. The DNA for the CDR3 is TGTGCCGGCAGCTCAAAACCGTCAACTAATGAAAAACTGTTTTTT. This encodes CAGSSKPSTNEKLFF.